The next 16 T cell receptor beta chains were all read from a single sample in a study of neurological immune-mediated disorders. TCRdb ran MiXCR on the 5' RACE reads and lists one entry per CDR3 protein. Of under 60,000 distinct CDR3 sequences in the sample, approximately 5.8% are singletons; the top ten hold 1.4% to 1.5%. The sequenced sample was CD4+ T cells from blood. Receptors were obtained from a young woman with multiple sclerosis.

In its sample, this clonotype was seen many times. This rearrangement joins TRBV9 to TRBJ2-1; 7 bases map to TRBD2. Germline-derived CDR1 and CDR2 are SGDLS and YYNGEE. V shed 3 bases and J 9 bases; nucleotides not matched to a gene: 18. This CDR3 has 17 residues. Here the CDR3 reads CASSESTAGLSKGEQFF. The CDR3 nucleotides are TGTGCCAGCAGCGAGTCAACTGCGGGACTATCTAAGGGTGAGCAGTTCTTC.

Ten or more counts support this clonotype. CDR3 residues: CASRSLGRNTGELFF. The CDR3 bases are TGTGCCAGCAGGTCCTTGGGGAGAAACACCGGGGAGCTGTTTTTT. The V gene is TRBV7-8, the J gene TRBJ2-2, with a tentative D call TRBD2 (5 bases). Germline CDR1 reads SGHVS; CDR2 reads FQNEAQ. Trimming took 6 bases from V and 2 from J, leaving 13 bases between them. The CDR3 has 15 residues.

The table lists this clonotype with many counts. V is TRBV10-3 and J is TRBJ1-1; TRBD1 agrees at 9 bases. Germline V gene data show CDR1 as ENHRY and CDR2 as SYGVKD. V was clipped by 2 bases and J by 6 bases; unmatched bases: 10. This CDR3 is built from 16 residues. This chain's CDR3 is CAISENPGTGIPEAFF. In nucleotides, the CDR3 is TGTGCCATCAGTGAGAATCCCGGGACAGGGATCCCTGAAGCTTTCTTT.

This clonotype was seen ten or more times. The CDR3 bases are TGTGCCAGCACCGCCGGGACTATCTTTGGTGAGCAGTTCTTC. Translating it yields CASTAGTIFGEQFF. The J gene is TRBJ2-1, the V gene TRBV5-6; TRBD2 matches at 7 bases. CDR1 and CDR2 from the germline V gene are SGHDT and YYEEEE. The CDR3 has 14 amino acids. V lost 6 bases and J lost 9; bases outside the gene matches: 12.

V gene TRBV19 combines with J gene TRBJ2-3; tentative D call: TRBD2 (6 bases). The germline CDR1 and CDR2 sequences are LNHDA and SQIVND (reference sequence). This CDR3 comprises 16 residues. Trimming removed 7 bases from V and 4 bases from J, with 21 bases in between. CDR3 coding DNA: TGTGCCAGTACCCTTTCACCCGGGGGAGTGGCAGATACGCAGTATTTT. Protein sequence: CASTLSPGGVADTQYF.

There are many counts of this clonotype. J is TRBJ1-2 and V is TRBV7-2, with D perhaps matching TRBD1 (5 bases). Germline loops: CDR1 SGHTA, CDR2 FQGNSA. Trimming pared 6 bases from V and 2 bases from J, leaving 16 bases between. This CDR3 contains 15 residues. CDR3 bases: TGTGCCAGCAGGGACATCTCAGGGAGCAACTATGGCTACACCTTC. This sequence encodes CASRDISGSNYGYTF. Drawing the rest from reference TRBV7-2 and TRBJ1-2, the complete variable domain is GAGVSQSPSNKVTEKGKDVELRCDPISGHTALYWYRQSLGQGLEFLIYFQGNSAPDKSGLPSDRFSAERTGGSVSTLTIQRTQQEDSAVYLCASRDISGSNYGYTFGSGTRLTVV.

This clonotype was seen repeatedly, ten times or more. The chain links TRBV10-3 to TRBJ1-5; D is ambiguous. The CDR3 is 12 amino acids. The germline V gene encodes CDR1 ENHRY and CDR2 SYGVKD. V was trimmed by 7 bases and J by 3 bases, leaving 7 bases between them. The CDR3 protein is CAIKGSNQPQHF. The CDR3 DNA follows: TGTGCCATCAAAGGATCCAATCAGCCCCAGCATTTT.

The sample holds a few counts of this clonotype. The chain combines TRBV11-2 with TRBJ2-3; no definite D call. The CDR3 runs to 15 residues. CDR1 is SGHAT, CDR2 FQNNGV, per germline. V was trimmed by 3 bases and J by 6 bases, leaving 16 bases between them. CDR3 nucleotide sequence: TGTGCCAGCAGCTTGTGGGAAATGGCTCGGGATACGCAGTATTTT. As protein: CASSLWEMARDTQYF.

This clonotype was recorded at least ten times. The chain couples TRBV6-6 to TRBJ2-3; unclear D gene. Between the trimmed V and J ends, which lost 5 bases and 0 bases, there was a span of 12 bases. CDR3 length equals 15 residues. Germline CDR1 and CDR2: MNHNY and SVGAGI (reference sequence). CDR3 in amino acids: CASSPTLYSTDTQYF. The CDR3 DNA reads TGTGCCAGCAGTCCGACACTGTATAGCACAGATACGCAGTATTTT.

This clonotype was recorded a few times. V is TRBV18 and J is TRBJ2-1; D is uncertain. V was shortened by 3 bases and J by 5 bases, with 11 bases between the two germline ends. The V gene's germline CDR1 is KGHSH and CDR2 LQKENI. This CDR3 comprises 14 residues. This CDR3 reads CASSPLGQNNEQFF. The CDR3 bases are TGTGCCAGCTCACCTCTTGGCCAAAACAATGAGCAGTTCTTC.

The table lists this clonotype with many counts. The junction shows a germline mismatch at one end, possibly a read error. The chain joins TRBV7-9 to TRBJ2-1; 9 bases are shared with TRBD2. The CDR3 length is 17 residues. Germline V lookup: CDR1 SEHNR, CDR2 FQNEAQ (reference sequence). CDR3 region: CASSLGGSGSSYSEQFF. The CDR3 nucleotides read TGTGCCAGCAGCTTAGGGGGTAGCGGGAGCTCCTACAGTGAGCAGTTCTTC.

This clonotype has ten or more counts. J is TRBJ1-1 and V is TRBV7-2, with 7 bases matching TRBD1. The CDR3 has 15 residues. The germline gives CDR1 SGHTA, CDR2 FQGNSA. V was pared by 1 base and J by 5 bases, with 7 bases of the junction left unmatched. The CDR3 bases are TGTGCCAGCAGCTTAGTAGGGGGCGCGGGAACTGAAGCTTTCTTT. It is translated as CASSLVGGAGTEAFF.

The table lists this clonotype with many counts. The chain uses TRBV14 and TRBJ1-3; no firm D call. The V and J ends lost 5 bases and 1 base respectively, with 9 bases between them. Germline values: CDR1 SGHDN, CDR2 FVKESK. CDR3 length: 14 residues. The CDR3 protein is CASSFARSGNTIYF. The CDR3, as DNA: TGTGCCAGCAGCTTCGCTCGGTCTGGAAACACCATATATTTT. The variable domain in full, completed from reference TRBV14 and TRBJ1-3, reads EAGVTQFPSHSVIEKGQTVTLRCDPISGHDNLYWYRRVMGKEIKFLLHFVKESKQDESGMPNNRFLAERTGGTYSTLKVQPAELEDSGVYFCASSFARSGNTIYFGEGSWLTVV.

This clonotype occurred many times. The V gene is TRBV9, the J gene TRBJ2-5; TRBD2 matches 7 bases. The V and J ends lost 6 bases and 5 bases, in that order; junction bases with no gene match: 13. This CDR3 has 15 residues. Germline loops: CDR1 SGDLS, CDR2 YYNGEE. This CDR3 is CASTPTLGGDETQYF. The CDR3 nucleotides are TGTGCCAGCACCCCCACCTTGGGAGGGGATGAGACCCAGTACTTC.

This clonotype has at least ten counts. V gene TRBV18 combines with J gene TRBJ2-7; perhaps TRBD2 as D (6 bases). Trimming removed 4 bases at V and 6 bases at J, with 16 bases between. The CDR3 loop spans 14 amino acids. Germline lookup yields CDR1 KGHSH and CDR2 LQKENI. CDR3 loop: CASSRGGLASEQYV. CDR3 bases: TGTGCCAGCTCACGGGGCGGGCTAGCGTCCGAGCAGTACGTC.

This clonotype was counted at least ten times. This chain links TRBV19 with TRBJ1-6; 7 nucleotides match TRBD1. The germline V gene encodes CDR1 LNHDA and CDR2 SQIVND (reference sequence). J was trimmed by 8 bases and V by 7 bases; bases with no gene match: 8. The CDR3 runs to 14 residues. The CDR3 is CASTLGGVHSPLHF. In DNA, the CDR3 is TGTGCCAGTACCCTAGGGGGCGTGCATTCACCCCTCCACTTT.